Shown below are 20 T cell receptor beta chains from a single sample sequenced in a study of blood T cells in healthy people across ages. The use of a sample-barcoded 5' primer and a J-beta primer mix characterized a second PCR of about 6 to 12 cycles. TCRdb reprocessed the 5' RACE reads with MiXCR, giving one entry per CDR3 protein. Of 1.5 million to 2 million distinct CDR3 sequences in the sample, roughly 30% were seen once. The specimen sequenced was blood. These receptors originate from a woman aged 25 to 39 in good health.

This CDR3 is CASREGPTRHEQYF. The CDR3 DNA follows: TGCGCCAGCCGCGAGGGGCCGACTAGACACGAGCAGTACTTC. The rearrangement joins TRBV5-1 to TRBJ2-5; tentatively, D is TRBD2 (6 bases). The end of the DNA fits TRBJ2-7 better, so the J call may be wrong. The CDR3 sequence is 14 residues long. Germline loops: CDR1 SGHRS, CDR2 YFSETQ.

The rearrangement joins TRBV27 to TRBJ1-1; no definite D call. V lost 6 bases to trimming and J lost 0 bases, with 11 bases between them. The CDR3 runs to 14 residues. Germline V gene lookup returns CDR1 MNHEY and CDR2 SMNVEV (reference sequence). The DNA of the CDR3 is TGTGCCAGCAGCCGAGGACCGTTGAACACTGAAGCTTTCTTT. Its translation is CASSRGPLNTEAFF.

The genes are TRBV6-2 or TRBV6-3 and TRBJ2-4; 10 nucleotides match TRBD1. The J call may be faulty, since TRBJ2-7 better matches the DNA end. The CDR3 sequence is 15 residues long. Germline CDR1 reads MNHEY; CDR2 reads SVGEGT. CDR3 sequence: CASSPGTGVIYEQYF. CDR3 nucleotide sequence: TGTGCCAGCAGCCCCGGGACAGGGGTGATTTACGAGCAGTACTTC.

This chain connects TRBV9 to TRBJ2-3; 7 positions agree with TRBD1. Trimming took 1 base from V and 2 from J; bases not matched to a gene: 7. This CDR3 comprises 16 residues. Germline CDR1 SGDLS, CDR2 YYNGEE. CDR3 nucleotides: TGTGCCAGCAGCGTATCCGGGACAGCTTCCACAGATACGCAGTATTTT. It encodes CASSVSGTASTDTQYF. The whole variable domain, filled in from reference TRBV9 and TRBJ2-3, reads DSGVTQTPKHLITATGQRVTLRCSPRSGDLSVYWYQQSLDQGLQFLIQYYNGEERAKGNILERFSAQQFPDLHSELNLSSLELGDSALYFCASSVSGTASTDTQYFGPGTRLTVL.

The sample holds many counts of this clonotype. This chain connects TRBV7-9 to TRBJ2-4; D remains ambiguous. CDR3 length: 13 residues. Trimming cost V 4 bases and J 6 bases, with 10 bases left between them. In germline, CDR1 is SEHNR, CDR2 FQNEAQ (reference sequence). CDR3 sequence: CASSSDVRNIQYF. As DNA, the CDR3 is TGTGCCAGCAGCTCGGACGTTCGAAACATTCAGTACTTC.

The V and J genes are TRBV7-9 and TRBJ2-1, with D hard to call. This CDR3 has 11 residues. CDR1 is SEHNR and CDR2 is FQNEAQ in the germline V gene (reference sequence). V lost 8 bases and J 8 bases, leaving 10 bases between the germline ends. The CDR3 region is CASASPDEQFF. The CDR3 bases are TGTGCCAGCGCTAGTCCGGATGAGCAGTTCTTC.

This clonotype came up many times. The chain carries TRBV4-1 and TRBJ2-4, with TRBD1 as a possible D gene (6 bases). The J call may be in error: the DNA end matches TRBJ2-7 better. This CDR3 spans 15 amino acids. The germline V gene encodes CDR1 MGHRA and CDR2 YSYEKL. This chain's CDR3 is CASSQPRDKGHEQYF. In DNA form, the CDR3 reads TGCGCCAGCAGCCAGCCACGGGACAAGGGACACGAGCAGTACTTC.

This clonotype showed up just a few times. V usage is TRBV27 and J usage is TRBJ2-5; possibly TRBD1 for D (6 bases). The germline V gene has CDR1 MNHEY and CDR2 SMNVEV (reference sequence). The V end lost 5 bases, the J end lost 3 bases, and 10 bases lay between the germline ends. The CDR3 length is 13 residues. The CDR3 region is CASSANREETQYF. As DNA, the CDR3 is TGTGCCAGCAGTGCGAACAGGGAAGAGACCCAGTACTTC.

This clonotype was detected only a few times. The rearrangement uses TRBV10-3 and TRBJ1-2, with D hard to call. Germline V CDR1 and CDR2: ENHRY, SYGVKD. This CDR3 contains 12 residues. The ends were cut back, 3 bases at V and 8 bases at J, with 10 bases in the middle. The CDR3 coding sequence is TGTGCCATCAGTGACGTCCGAGTGGGCTACACCTTC. This sequence encodes CAISDVRVGYTF.

The sample holds a few counts of this clonotype. The DNA of the CDR3 is TGCGCCAGCAGCCGGTTGGGGGGGGACTACGAGCAGTACTTC. Amino acid sequence: CASSRLGGDYEQYF. J is TRBJ2-7 and V is TRBV5-1, with 7 positions matching TRBD2. Germline V gene sequence: CDR1 SGHRS, CDR2 YFSETQ. The V gene end was trimmed by 4 bases and the J gene end by 3 bases; junction bases not matched to a gene: 7. This CDR3 is built from 14 residues.

This chain connects TRBV10-3 to TRBJ2-3, with unresolved D. This CDR3 comprises 14 residues. Trimming pared 4 bases from V and 6 bases from J, leaving 14 bases between. In germline, CDR1 is ENHRY, CDR2 SYGVKD. CDR3 nucleotide sequence: TGTGCCATCAGTGGGGCGGAAACGGACGATACGCAGTATTTT. Encoded protein: CAISGAETDDTQYF.

In this sample, this clonotype turned up a few times. The gene calls are TRBV20-1 and TRBJ1-5; no clear D gene. The germline V gene has CDR1 DFQATT and CDR2 SNEGSKA (reference sequence). The CDR3 spans 16 residues. V was trimmed by 3 bases and J by 4 bases, leaving 19 bases between them. The CDR3 nucleotides are TGCAGTGCTAGGGTAGCCGGAACGGTGATGAATCAGCCCCAGCATTTT. This gives the protein CSARVAGTVMNQPQHF.

This chain joins TRBV7-3 and TRBJ2-1; no definite D call. The CDR3 totals 13 residues. CDR1 and CDR2 from the germline V gene are SGHTA and FQGTGA. V lost 2 bases to trimming and J lost 8 bases, with 10 bases between them. The CDR3 reads CASSLGRSDEQFF. Written as DNA, the CDR3 is TGTGCCAGCAGCTTAGGTAGGTCCGATGAGCAGTTCTTC.

The V gene is TRBV7-9, the J gene TRBJ2-3, with 12 bases aligning to TRBD2. Unmatched junction bases numbered 5, after V lost 11 bases and J lost 2 bases. Germline CDR1 is SEHNR and CDR2 is FQNEAQ (reference sequence). The CDR3 consists of 14 residues. CDR3 region: CAGRTSGTTDTQYF. CDR3 bases: TGTGCCGGCCGGACTAGCGGGACCACAGATACGCAGTATTTT.

With regard to this clonotype: Since a much larger clone is just one base distant, this may be a read error. The rearrangement links TRBV12-3 or TRBV12-4 to TRBJ2-7, with D uncertain. The CDR3 is made up of 13 amino acids. The ends were cut back, 3 bases at V and 2 bases at J, with 8 bases in the middle. The CDR3 DNA reads TGTGCCAGCAGTTTTACAGAAGCCTACGAGCAGTACTTC. It is translated as CASSFTEAYEQYF.

A few counts support this clonotype. The chain links TRBV7-9 to TRBJ2-5, with 8 positions matching TRBD2. V shed 5 bases and J 2 bases; nucleotides not matched to a gene: 13. The germline gives CDR1 SEHNR, CDR2 FQNEAQ (reference sequence). This CDR3 is built from 17 residues. In DNA, the CDR3 is TGTGCCAGCAGCCGCGATCAAGGTAGCGGGGATCAAGAGACCCAGTACTTC. Translating gives CASSRDQGSGDQETQYF.

This chain connects TRBV2 to TRBJ2-1; D perhaps matches TRBD2 (6 bases). Germline CDR1 SNHLY, CDR2 FYNNEI. The CDR3 is 15 residues long. Trimming removed 9 bases at V and 12 bases at J, with 27 bases between. CDR3 residues: CASHSPTGTLDGQFF. In DNA, the CDR3 is TGTGCCAGTCACTCGCCTACCGGGACTCTCGATGGGCAGTTCTTC.

To note about this clonotype: Germline and junction disagree at one end, which may indicate a read error. This chain links TRBV5-5 with TRBJ2-1; 10 bases line up with TRBD2. With the DNA end fitting TRBJ2-7 better, the J assignment may be wrong. Germline V CDR1 and CDR2: SGHKS, YYEKEE (reference sequence). The length of the CDR3 is 15 residues. The CDR3 region is CACSPTSGIHNEQYF. CDR3 nucleotides: TGTGCCTGCAGCCCCACTAGCGGGATCCACAATGAGCAGTACTTC.

The V gene is TRBV25-1, the J gene TRBJ1-2; the D is unclear. Trimming took 1 base from V and 8 from J, leaving 8 bases between them. Germline CDR1 and CDR2: MGHDK and SYGVNS. The CDR3 is 12 amino acids. CDR3 DNA: TGTGCCAGCAGTGAATCTGGAACAGGCTACACCTTC. It translates to CASSESGTGYTF.

This clonotype was picked up a small number of times. This chain links TRBV27 with TRBJ2-3; D is ambiguous. Germline V gene data show CDR1 as MNHEY and CDR2 as SMNVEV (reference sequence). The CDR3 covers 15 residues. The ends were cut back, 2 bases at V and 1 base at J, with 10 bases in the middle. In DNA form, the CDR3 reads TGTGCCAGCAGTTTAAGTCATCCAGGCACAGATACGCAGTATTTT. Translating it yields CASSLSHPGTDTQYF.